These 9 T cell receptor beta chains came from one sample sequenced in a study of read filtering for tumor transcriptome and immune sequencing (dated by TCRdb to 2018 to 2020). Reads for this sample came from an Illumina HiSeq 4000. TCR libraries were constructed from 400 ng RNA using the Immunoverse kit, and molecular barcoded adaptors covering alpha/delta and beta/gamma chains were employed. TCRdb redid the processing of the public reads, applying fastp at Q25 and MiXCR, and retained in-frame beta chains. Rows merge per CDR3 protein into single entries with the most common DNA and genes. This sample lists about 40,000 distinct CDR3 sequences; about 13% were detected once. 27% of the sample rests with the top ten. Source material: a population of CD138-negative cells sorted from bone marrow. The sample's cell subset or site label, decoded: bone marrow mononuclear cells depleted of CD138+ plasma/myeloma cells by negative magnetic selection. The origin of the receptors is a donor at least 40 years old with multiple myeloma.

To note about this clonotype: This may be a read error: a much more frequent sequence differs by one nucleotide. CDR3 region: CASSPPGLLSYGQYF. In DNA, the CDR3 is TGTGCCAGCTCACCTCCCGGACTCCTGTCCTACGGGCAGTACTTC. The chain has TRBV18 and TRBJ2-7; D may be TRBD2 (5 bases). The CDR3 extends over 15 amino acids. The germline CDR1 and CDR2 sequences are KGHSH and LQKENI.

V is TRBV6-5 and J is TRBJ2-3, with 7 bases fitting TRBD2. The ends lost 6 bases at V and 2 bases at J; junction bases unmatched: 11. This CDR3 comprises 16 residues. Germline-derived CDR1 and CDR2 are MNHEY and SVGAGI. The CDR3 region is CASRRTGTSVTDTQYF. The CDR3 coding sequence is TGTGCCAGCAGACGCACCGGCACTAGCGTCACAGATACGCAGTATTTT.

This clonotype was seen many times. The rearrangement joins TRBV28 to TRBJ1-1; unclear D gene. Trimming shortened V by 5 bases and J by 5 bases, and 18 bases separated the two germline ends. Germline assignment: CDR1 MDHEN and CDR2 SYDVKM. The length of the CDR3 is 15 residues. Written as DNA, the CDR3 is TGTGCCAGCAGTCCTGGGAACCCCCTTACAACTGAAGCTTTCTTT. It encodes CASSPGNPLTTEAFF.

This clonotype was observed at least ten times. This chain's CDR3 is CASSQAGHPNEKLFF. CDR3 coding DNA: TGTGCCAGCAGCCAAGCGGGACACCCTAATGAAAAACTGTTTTTT. The gene calls are TRBV3-1 and TRBJ1-4; D might be TRBD1 (6 bases). Per germline, CDR1 LGHDT and CDR2 YNNKEL (reference sequence). The CDR3 loop spans 15 amino acids. V lost 1 base and J 3 bases, leaving 9 bases between the germline ends.

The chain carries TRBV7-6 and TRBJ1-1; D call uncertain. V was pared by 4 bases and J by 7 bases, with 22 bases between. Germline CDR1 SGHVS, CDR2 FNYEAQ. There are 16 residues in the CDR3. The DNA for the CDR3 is TGTGCCAGCAGCTCCCGCCGGGCCGTGGTGATCCTTGAAGCTTTCTTT. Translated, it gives CASSSRRAVVILEAFF.

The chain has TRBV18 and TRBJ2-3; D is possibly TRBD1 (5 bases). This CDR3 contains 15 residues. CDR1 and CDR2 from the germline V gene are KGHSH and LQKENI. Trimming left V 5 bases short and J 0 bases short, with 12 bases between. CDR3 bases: TGTGCCAGCTCAGCGACAGCATCTAGCACAGATACGCAGTATTTT. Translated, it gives CASSATASSTDTQYF. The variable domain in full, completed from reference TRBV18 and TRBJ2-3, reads NAGVMQNPRHLVRRRGQEARLRCSPMKGHSHVYWYRQLPEEGLKFMVYLQKENIIDESGMPKERFSAEFPKEGPSILRIQQVVRGDSAAYFCASSATASSTDTQYFGPGTRLTVL.

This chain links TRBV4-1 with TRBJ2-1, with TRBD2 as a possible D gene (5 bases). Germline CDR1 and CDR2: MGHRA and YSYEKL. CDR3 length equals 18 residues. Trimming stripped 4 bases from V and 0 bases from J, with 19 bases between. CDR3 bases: TGCGCCAGCAGCCGAGATCCCCAGCGGCTCGACTCCTACAATGAGCAGTTCTTC. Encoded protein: CASSRDPQRLDSYNEQFF.

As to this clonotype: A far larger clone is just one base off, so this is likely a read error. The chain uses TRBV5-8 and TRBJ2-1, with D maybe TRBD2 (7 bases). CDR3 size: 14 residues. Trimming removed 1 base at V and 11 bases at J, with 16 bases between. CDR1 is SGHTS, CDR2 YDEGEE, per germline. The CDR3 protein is CASSLSRGADKQFF. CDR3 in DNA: TGTGCCAGCAGCTTGAGTCGGGGGGCGGATAAGCAGTTCTTC. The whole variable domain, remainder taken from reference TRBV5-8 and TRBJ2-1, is EAGVTQSPTHLIKTRGQQATLRCSPISGHTSVYWYQQALGLGLQFLLWYDEGEERNRGNFPPRFSGRQFPNYSSELNVNALELEDSALYLCASSLSRGADKQFFGPGTRLTVL.

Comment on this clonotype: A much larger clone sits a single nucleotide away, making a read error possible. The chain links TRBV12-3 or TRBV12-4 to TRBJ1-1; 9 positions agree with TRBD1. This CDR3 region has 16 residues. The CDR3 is CASSSTDRGWNTDAFF. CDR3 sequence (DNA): TGTGCCAGCAGTTCGACGGACAGGGGTTGGAACACTGACGCTTTCTTT.